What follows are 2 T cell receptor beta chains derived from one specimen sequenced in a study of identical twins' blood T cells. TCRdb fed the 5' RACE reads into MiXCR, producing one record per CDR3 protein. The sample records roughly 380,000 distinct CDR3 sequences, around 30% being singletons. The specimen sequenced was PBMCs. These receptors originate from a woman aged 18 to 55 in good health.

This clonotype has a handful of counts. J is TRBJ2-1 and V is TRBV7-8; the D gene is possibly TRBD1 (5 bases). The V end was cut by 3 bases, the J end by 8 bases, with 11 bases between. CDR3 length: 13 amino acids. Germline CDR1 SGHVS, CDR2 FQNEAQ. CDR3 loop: CASSLTVSDEQFF. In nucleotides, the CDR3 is TGTGCCAGCAGCTTGACAGTCTCCGATGAGCAGTTCTTC.

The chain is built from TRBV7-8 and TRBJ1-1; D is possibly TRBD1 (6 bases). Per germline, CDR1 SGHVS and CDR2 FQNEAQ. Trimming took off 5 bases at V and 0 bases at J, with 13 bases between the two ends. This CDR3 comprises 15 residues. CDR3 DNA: TGTGCCAGCAGCCGCGACAGGCTCTTGAACACTGAAGCTTTCTTT. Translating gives CASSRDRLLNTEAFF. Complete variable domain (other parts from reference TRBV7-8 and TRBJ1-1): GAGVSQSPRYKVAKRGQDVALRCDPISGHVSLFWYQQALGQGPEFLTYFQNEAQLDKSGLPSDRFFAERPEGSVSTLKIQRTQQEDSAVYLCASSRDRLLNTEAFFGQGTRLTVV.